These 31 T cell receptor beta chains were all obtained from the same sample, sequenced in a study of OX40 agonist ivuxolimab in advanced cancers. Measured with immunoSEQ multiplex PCR; TCRdb has only the in-frame clones, and not every one. The table has roughly 75,000 clones, over 85% seen once. This material consisted of CD4+ or CD8+ T cells sorted from blood, taken in a trial of the OX40 agonist ivuxolimab. Source of these receptors: an adult with an advanced solid tumor such as melanoma, head and neck, liver or kidney cancer.

V and J are TRBV7-9 and TRBJ2-2, with D hard to call. This CDR3 spans 14 amino acids. Trimming pared 4 bases from V and 4 bases from J, leaving 10 bases between. The V gene's germline CDR1 is SEHNR and CDR2 FQNEAQ (reference sequence). The CDR3 DNA reads as TGTGCCAGCAGCTACGACGGGCGCACCGGGGAGCTGTTTTTT. Its translation: CASSYDGRTGELFF.

The rearrangement joins TRBV29-1 to TRBJ2-7, with TRBD2 identical over 13 bases. Germline V CDR1 and CDR2: SQVTM, ANQGSEA. V was clipped by 2 bases and J by 3 bases; unmatched bases: 4. There are 15 residues in the CDR3. The CDR3 loop is CSVERLAGGIYEQYF. The CDR3 DNA follows: TGCAGCGTTGAACGACTAGCGGGGGGAATCTACGAGCAGTACTTC.

This CDR3 is CASSPPDSYLSNQPQHF. The CDR3 DNA sequence: TGTGCCAGCAGCCCCCCGGACAGCTACCTTAGCAATCAGCCCCAGCATTTT. This chain connects TRBV28 to TRBJ1-5; tentatively, D is TRBD1 (6 bases). CDR1 and CDR2 (germline): MDHEN, SYDVKM. Trimming stripped 6 bases from V and 0 bases from J, with 18 bases between. This CDR3 is 17 amino acids long. The full variable domain, its missing parts supplied by reference TRBV28 and TRBJ1-5, is DVKVTQSSRYLVKRTGEKVFLECVQDMDHENMFWYRQDPGLGLRLIYFSYDVKMKEKGDIPEGYSVSREKKERFSLILESASTNQTSMYLCASSPPDSYLSNQPQHFGDGTRLSIL.

V usage is TRBV15 and J usage is TRBJ2-5, with D tentatively TRBD2 (5 bases). The CDR3 is 14 amino acids. Trimming cost V 5 bases and J 4 bases, with 14 bases left between them. The germline CDR1 and CDR2 sequences are LNHNV and YYDKDF (reference sequence). The CDR3 coding sequence is TGTGCCACCAGCCGGGATCTCGTGGGAGAGACCCAGTACTTC. Amino acid sequence: CATSRDLVGETQYF.

This clone was detected once. The V gene is TRBV6-5, the J gene TRBJ2-1, with D possibly called TRBD1 or TRBD2 (5 bases each). The CDR3 loop spans 15 amino acids. CDR1 is MNHEY and CDR2 is SVGAGI in the germline V gene. The V end lost 0 bases, the J end lost 11 bases, and 17 bases lay between the germline ends. The CDR3 DNA reads TGTGCCAGCAGTTACTCCGGGACCGCCCTGAATAAGCAGTTCTTC. Protein sequence: CASSYSGTALNKQFF.

V usage is TRBV28 and J usage is TRBJ2-1; 9 bases agree with TRBD1. Germline lookup yields CDR1 MDHEN and CDR2 SYDVKM. This CDR3 spans 13 amino acids. After removal of 9 bases from V and 10 bases from J, the junction contained 10 bases not matched to a gene. The CDR3 sequence: CASFSGQGGEQFF. CDR3 bases: TGTGCCAGTTTCTCGGGACAGGGCGGCGAGCAGTTCTTC.

V is TRBV28 and J is TRBJ2-7; TRBD1 matches at 8 bases. CDR3 length equals 15 residues. The V gene end was trimmed by 6 bases and the J gene end by 5 bases; junction bases not matched to a gene: 12. The germline V gene has CDR1 MDHEN and CDR2 SYDVKM. CDR3 DNA: TGTGCCAGCAGCCCAGGGGGCTCTATAATCCACGAGCAGTACTTC. Its protein is CASSPGGSIIHEQYF. Using reference TRBV28 and TRBJ2-7 for the parts outside the CDR3, the full variable domain is DVKVTQSSRYLVKRTGEKVFLECVQDMDHENMFWYRQDPGLGLRLIYFSYDVKMKEKGDIPEGYSVSREKKERFSLILESASTNQTSMYLCASSPGGSIIHEQYFGPGTRLTVT.

This chain connects TRBV4-1 to TRBJ2-1; D not certain. CDR3 size: 14 residues. Germline loops: CDR1 MGHRA, CDR2 YSYEKL. Trimming removed 1 base at V and 2 bases at J, with 6 bases between. CDR3 loop: CASSQALAYNEQFF. CDR3 nucleotides: TGCGCCAGCAGCCAAGCATTAGCCTACAATGAGCAGTTCTTC.

The chain has TRBV19 and TRBJ1-2, with no clear D. CDR1 LNHDA and CDR2 SQIVND come from the germline V gene (reference sequence). The CDR3 extends over 16 amino acids. V dropped 0 bases and J dropped 0 bases, with 11 bases sitting between them. The CDR3 reads CASSIDAGNPNYGYTF. The CDR3 nucleotides read TGTGCCAGTAGTATAGATGCGGGGAATCCTAACTATGGCTACACCTTC. Variable domain in full (rest from reference TRBV19 and TRBJ1-2): DGGITQSPKYLFRKEGQNVTLSCEQNLNHDAMYWYRQDPGQGLRLIYYSQIVNDFQKGDIAEGYSVSREKKESFPLTVTSAQKNPTAFYLCASSIDAGNPNYGYTFGSGTRLTVV.

This clone has more than one count but fewer than ten. The V and J genes are TRBV28 and TRBJ1-2; D gene unclear. This CDR3 has 13 amino acids. Trimming shortened V by 6 bases and J by 2 bases, and 10 bases separated the two germline ends. In germline, CDR1 is MDHEN, CDR2 SYDVKM. The CDR3 region is CASSLRENYGYTF. CDR3 DNA sequence: TGTGCCAGCAGCTTACGAGAAAACTATGGCTACACCTTC.

This chain uses TRBV28 with TRBJ2-7; 11 bases are shared with TRBD2. The ends lost 6 bases at V and 6 bases at J; junction bases unmatched: 10. This CDR3 is 15 amino acids long. Germline values: CDR1 MDHEN, CDR2 SYDVKM. CDR3 DNA sequence: TGTGCCAGCAGCGAACCGGGACTAGCGGCTCTCGAGCAGTACTTC. This codes for CASSEPGLAALEQYF.

V and J are TRBV7-9 and TRBJ2-3, with D tentatively TRBD2 (6 bases). The CDR3 is 15 residues long. The V gene's germline CDR1 is SEHNR and CDR2 FQNEAQ (reference sequence). Trimming cost V 3 bases and J 1 base, with 11 bases left between them. CDR3 DNA: TGTGCCAGCAGCTTGTCTAGCGCGGGCACAGATACGCAGTATTTT. Translated: CASSLSSAGTDTQYF.

The CDR3: CASSKGLAGFNEQFF. The CDR3 DNA is TGTGCCAGCAGTAAGGGACTAGCGGGCTTCAATGAGCAGTTCTTC. This rearrangement joins TRBV25-1 to TRBJ2-1, with TRBD2 identical over 12 bases. Germline lookup yields CDR1 MGHDK and CDR2 SYGVNS. CDR3 length: 15 amino acids. V shed 5 bases and J 6 bases; nucleotides not matched to a gene: 5.

The chain links TRBV18 to TRBJ2-3; D might be TRBD2 (5 bases). The germline V and J ends were trimmed by 0 bases and 0 bases, with 7 bases remaining between them. CDR1 KGHSH and CDR2 LQKENI come from the germline V gene. This CDR3 comprises 15 residues. The CDR3 DNA sequence: TGTGCCAGCTCACCACCCTGGACTAGCACAGATACGCAGTATTTT. This codes for CASSPPWTSTDTQYF.

The rearrangement uses TRBV6-1 and TRBJ1-2; TRBD1 matches 9 bases. V dropped 6 bases and J dropped 4; count of bases not matched to a gene: 9. This CDR3 is 15 amino acids long. CDR1 is MNHNS, CDR2 SASEGT, per germline. CDR3 DNA sequence: TGTGCCAGCAGGGAAACCGGGACAGGGACCTATGGCTACACCTTC. Protein product: CASRETGTGTYGYTF.

The chain joins TRBV10-3 to TRBJ2-3; 9 nucleotides match TRBD2. Germline V gene data show CDR1 as ENHRY and CDR2 as SYGVKD. V was clipped by 7 bases and J by 1 base; unmatched bases: 12. The CDR3 covers 17 residues. The CDR3 here is CAITQGGGATGTDTQYF. The CDR3, as DNA: TGTGCCATCACCCAGGGCGGGGGGGCCACTGGCACAGATACGCAGTATTTT.

DNA of the CDR3: TGTGCCAGCAGCGTAGCTCCGGTGTTGGGGCAGTTCTTC. Encoded protein: CASSVAPVLGQFF. This chain connects TRBV9 to TRBJ2-1; D unclear. The CDR3 has 13 amino acids. The germline V gene has CDR1 SGDLS and CDR2 YYNGEE. V dropped 0 bases and J dropped 12 bases, with 13 bases sitting between them.

The rearrangement joins TRBV5-1 to TRBJ2-7; weak D call: TRBD2 (5 bases). V was pared by 7 bases and J by 0 bases, with 17 bases between. Per the germline V gene, CDR1 is SGHRS and CDR2 is YFSETQ. This CDR3 has 15 residues. In DNA form, the CDR3 reads TGCGCCAGCGGTCCTTTCGTGGGGAGCTCCTACGAGCAGTACTTC. Translated, it gives CASGPFVGSSYEQYF.

The CDR3 loop is CASSSRLGVQETQYF. CDR3 nucleotide sequence: TGTGCCAGCAGCTCCCGCCTGGGGGTCCAAGAGACCCAGTACTTC. This rearrangement joins TRBV7-2 to TRBJ2-5, with D perhaps given as TRBD1 or TRBD2 (5 bases each). V was trimmed by 4 bases and J by 1 base, leaving 13 bases between them. Germline CDR1 reads SGHTA; CDR2 reads FQGNSA. The CDR3 is 15 residues long.

This clone was observed a single time. The chain is built from TRBV4-1 and TRBJ2-5, with D uncertain. V was pared by 4 bases and J by 5 bases, with 11 bases between. Germline CDR1 and CDR2: MGHRA and YSYEKL. The length of the CDR3 is 13 residues. This CDR3 is CASSPSVVETQYF. The CDR3 nucleotides are TGCGCCAGCAGCCCTTCAGTGGTGGAGACCCAGTACTTC.

The rearrangement joins TRBV6-4 to TRBJ2-1; 7 nucleotides line up with TRBD1. This CDR3 region has 15 residues. In germline, CDR1 is MRHNA, CDR2 SNTAGT. V trimming: 3 bases; J trimming: 6 bases; junction bases outside the gene matches: 8. The chain's CDR3 is CASSDFRQGSNEQFF. The CDR3 DNA reads as TGTGCCAGCAGTGATTTTCGACAGGGTAGCAATGAGCAGTTCTTC.

In its sample, this clone was seen once. The chain uses TRBV19 and TRBJ2-5; D assignment may be TRBD1 or TRBD2 (5 bases each). Trimming took off 4 bases at V and 2 bases at J, with 11 bases between the two ends. The germline CDR1 and CDR2 sequences are LNHDA and SQIVND (reference sequence). The CDR3 is 14 amino acids. CDR3 nucleotides: TGTGCCAGTAGTACCGGGGCAGGGCAAGAGACCCAGTACTTC. Its protein is CASSTGAGQETQYF.

The chain links TRBV18 to TRBJ2-7, with 11 bases aligning to TRBD1. V lost 1 base, J lost 4 bases, and 3 bases stayed unmatched. The CDR3 is made up of 15 amino acids. CDR1 is KGHSH and CDR2 is LQKENI in the germline V gene. Here the CDR3 reads CASSPLGQGGYEQYF. In DNA form, the CDR3 reads TGTGCCAGCTCACCACTGGGACAGGGGGGGTACGAGCAGTACTTC.

This clone occurred once. The V gene is TRBV6-1, the J gene TRBJ2-3; 7 bases agree with TRBD1. Germline CDR1 and CDR2: MNHNS and SASEGT. Trimming removed 4 bases from V and 5 bases from J; junction bases left unmatched: 6. The CDR3 runs 14 residues. In DNA, the CDR3 is TGTGCCAGCAGTGCGACAGGGAAGGGAGATACGCAGTATTTT. Its translation is CASSATGKGDTQYF.

This clone was detected only once. The chain couples TRBV7-9 to TRBJ2-3; D gene uncertain. This CDR3 is built from 13 residues. CDR1 and CDR2 (germline): SEHNR, FQNEAQ (reference sequence). V lost 3 bases, J lost 1 base, and 5 bases lay in between. The CDR3 loop reads CASSLIGTDTQYF. CDR3 bases: TGTGCCAGCAGCTTGATCGGCACAGATACGCAGTATTTT.

This rearrangement joins TRBV29-1 to TRBJ2-3; 13 positions agree with TRBD2. CDR1 is SQVTM and CDR2 is ANQGSEA in the germline V gene. There are 18 residues in the CDR3. With V trimmed by 1 base and J by 0 bases, 7 bases remained unmatched. In DNA, the CDR3 is TGCAGCGTTGAAGGGACTAGCGGGAGATTTACTAGCACAGATACGCAGTATTTT. It translates to CSVEGTSGRFTSTDTQYF.

This chain uses TRBV7-9 with TRBJ1-6; 10 bases match TRBD1. CDR3 length: 14 amino acids. V was clipped by 4 bases and J by 7 bases; unmatched bases: 1. CDR1 is SEHNR and CDR2 is FQNEAQ in the germline V gene (reference sequence). The CDR3 sequence is CASSSGQGNSPLHF. The CDR3 nucleotides read TGTGCCAGCAGCTCGGGACAGGGGAATTCACCCCTCCACTTT.

This clone was picked up one time. The CDR3 bases are TGTGCCAGCAGCTTAGCCGGGTTCTACAATGAGCAGTTCTTC. Translated, it gives CASSLAGFYNEQFF. This rearrangement joins TRBV7-9 to TRBJ2-1; D is undetermined. V was clipped by 0 bases and J by 3 bases, with 6 bases between them. Germline CDR1 reads SEHNR; CDR2 reads FQNEAQ (reference sequence). This CDR3 has 14 amino acids.

This clone has only one observation. The genes are TRBV21-1 and TRBJ2-5; TRBD2 is the table's D call and was not checked against the DNA. TRBV21-1 is termed a pseudogene. This CDR3 contains 14 residues. The CDR3 DNA reads TGTGCCAGCAGCAGTCCGGGACTGCAAGAGACCCAGTACTTC. It yields the protein CASSSPGLQETQYF.

This clone has just one count. The chain carries TRBV7-2 and TRBJ2-1; 8 nucleotides line up with TRBD2. Germline lookup yields CDR1 SGHTA and CDR2 FQGNSA. This CDR3 region has 15 residues. The J segment lost 7 bases and the V segment lost 6 bases, leaving 11 bases of the junction unmatched. CDR3 amino acids: CASRFSGGPGNEQFF. In DNA form, the CDR3 reads TGTGCCAGCAGGTTCAGCGGGGGTCCTGGGAATGAGCAGTTCTTC.

The chain links TRBV28 to TRBJ1-2; D is perhaps TRBD1 (6 bases). Looked up from germline, CDR1 is MDHEN and CDR2 is SYDVKM. The germline V and J ends were trimmed by 8 bases and 4 bases, with 14 bases remaining between them. The CDR3 consists of 13 residues. The CDR3 sequence is CASSGGTRYGYTF. CDR3 DNA: TGTGCCAGCTCCGGGGGGACACGCTATGGCTACACCTTC.